This T cell receptor (beta chain) was found in a study of blood T cell repertoires in COVID-19. The CDR3 sequence is 17 residues long. The germline V gene encodes CDR1 SEHNR and CDR2 FQNEAQ (reference sequence). V lost 4 bases to trimming and J lost 2 bases; unmatched junction nucleotides: 9. Adults between about 18 and 95 years of age took part from under 30 US areas. Only in-frame clones appear in the TCRdb table, and some are missing; sequencing was by immunoSEQ multiplex PCR. Of around 310,000 clones in the sample, 89% were seen once. The clonotype comes from a woman in her twenties or thirties who had recovered from COVID-19. Material: PBMCs or T cells enriched from blood (not recorded which). This chain uses TRBV7-9 with TRBJ2-1, with TRBD2 matching 9 bases. The CDR3 region has the DNA TGTGCCAGCAGCTGGGGGGCTAGCGGGATCACCTACAATGAGCAGTTCTTC. This codes for CASSWGASGITYNEQFF.